The next 11 T cell receptor beta chains were all read from a single sample in a study of PD-1 blockade in mismatch repair-deficient tumors (dated by TCRdb to the late 2010s). Library preparation was by the immunoSEQ multiplex PCR assay. As stored in TCRdb, this immuneACCESS dataset retains in-frame rearrangements with V and J assigned. A fraction of the clones does not appear; measured against another copy, unresolved V genes explain less than half of the discrepancy, and the remainder lacks a known reason. The sample includes 95,000 to 150,000 clones, with more than 85% observed a single time. About 13% of the sample is in the top ten clones. Sequenced here: peripheral blood, sampled 44 weeks after starting pembrolizumab. These receptors were obtained from an adult with mismatch repair-deficient cancer.

The gene calls are TRBV18 and TRBJ1-3; D possibly corresponds to TRBD1 (5 bases). This CDR3 is built from 15 residues. Trimming took off 6 bases at V and 0 bases at J, with 12 bases between the two ends. Germline loops: CDR1 KGHSH, CDR2 LQKENI. The DNA for the CDR3 is TGTGCCAGCTCGGGGGACGCTTCCTCTGGAAACACCATATATTTT. Translation gives CASSGDASSGNTIYF.

V usage is TRBV4-1 and J usage is TRBJ2-2; weak D call: TRBD1 (6 bases). Germline loops: CDR1 MGHRA, CDR2 YSYEKL. This CDR3 region has 16 residues. The V end was cut by 4 bases, the J end by 0 bases, with 12 bases between. The CDR3 here is CASSRYRVSNTGELFF. For the CDR3, the DNA is TGCGCCAGCAGCCGGTACAGGGTTTCGAACACCGGGGAGCTGTTTTTT.

The gene calls are TRBV5-6 and TRBJ2-3; D is perhaps TRBD2 (6 bases). Trimming stripped 0 bases from V and 4 bases from J, with 18 bases between. Germline V CDR1 and CDR2: SGHDT, YYEEEE. The CDR3 totals 17 residues. CDR3 sequence reads: CASSLAGSSVRADTQYF. CDR3 DNA sequence: TGTGCCAGCAGCTTGGCCGGGTCTAGCGTCAGGGCAGATACGCAGTATTTT. The entire variable domain, with the rest obtained from reference TRBV5-6 and TRBJ2-3, is as follows: DAGVTQSPTHLIKTRGQQVTLRCSPKSGHDTVSWYQQALGQGPQFIFQYYEEEERQRGNFPDRFSGHQFPNYSSELNVNALLLGDSALYLCASSLAGSSVRADTQYFGPGTRLTVL.

The CDR3 is CASRLGWTKRLATNEQFF. The CDR3 bases are TGTGCAAGTCGCTTAGGATGGACCAAGAGACTAGCAACCAATGAGCAGTTCTTC. The chain links TRBV12-2 to TRBJ2-1; the D call in the table, TRBD2, was not verified against the DNA. TRBV12-2 is a documented pseudogene. CDR3 size: 18 residues.

The chain recombines TRBV21-1 with TRBJ2-7. TRBV21-1 is a pseudogene. The CDR3 is 13 amino acids. CDR3 nucleotides: TGTGCCAGCAGCAACGAGACCGACTACGAGCAGTACTTC. Translated, it gives CASSNETDYEQYF.

J is TRBJ2-7 and V is TRBV11-2; 10 bases fit TRBD1. CDR3 length: 15 residues. Germline V gives CDR1 SGHAT, CDR2 FQNNGV. The V and J ends lost 3 bases and 4 bases, in that order; junction bases with no gene match: 6. In DNA, the CDR3 is TGTGCCAGCAGCTTTCATCGGACAGGGGGATACGAGCAGTACTTC. This sequence encodes CASSFHRTGGYEQYF.

This chain connects TRBV7-2 to TRBJ2-7; D unclear. This CDR3 comprises 13 residues. CDR1 SGHTA and CDR2 FQGNSA come from the germline V gene. Trimming stripped 7 bases from V and 5 bases from J, with 15 bases between. The CDR3, as DNA: TGTGCCAGCACTGCGGCCACCCCAAACGAGCAGTACTTC. It specifies CASTAATPNEQYF.

On this clone: This is likely a read error, given that the CDR3 carries no conserved phenylalanine or tryptophan at its end. It is unclear where the CDR3 begins or ends on the DNA, so no DNA is shown, and the CDR3 is as TCRdb lists it. This sequence joins TRBV30 and TRBJ1-2. Germline V gives CDR1 GTSNPN, CDR2 SVGIG (reference sequence). Both ends counted, the CDR3 spans 12 residues. CDR3 amino acids: CAWSQPPGRPTL.

V gene TRBV30 combines with J gene TRBJ2-7, with TRBD1 matching 7 bases. The CDR3 covers 13 residues. Looked up from germline, CDR1 is GTSNPN and CDR2 is SVGIG (reference sequence). Trimming at V came to 8 bases and at J to 2 bases, leaving 9 bases not matched to a gene. CDR3 DNA: TGTGCCGCCTTGACAGGGTCCCCCTACGAGCAGTACTTC. This codes for CAALTGSPYEQYF. The full variable domain, completed using reference TRBV30 and TRBJ2-7, is SQTIHQWPATLVQPVGSPLSLECTVEGTSNPNLYWYRQAAGRGLQLLFYSVGIGQISSEVPQNLSASRPQDRQFILSSKKLLLSDSGFYLCAALTGSPYEQYFGPGTRLTVT.

The chain employs TRBV7-9 and TRBJ2-1, with 10 bases lining up with TRBD2. Germline CDR1 and CDR2: SEHNR and FQNEAQ (reference sequence). V trimming: 5 bases; J trimming: 9 bases; junction bases outside the gene matches: 10. The CDR3 totals 15 residues. The CDR3 here is CASSPRAGGPGEQFF. CDR3 in DNA: TGTGCCAGCAGCCCCAGAGCGGGAGGGCCAGGTGAGCAGTTCTTC.

The chain combines TRBV7-2 with TRBJ2-1, with 7 bases aligning to TRBD2. V trimming: 1 base; J trimming: 9 bases; junction bases outside the gene matches: 0. The germline V gene encodes CDR1 SGHTA and CDR2 FQGNSA. The CDR3 has 12 amino acids. This CDR3 reads CASSLERGEQFF. CDR3 DNA sequence: TGTGCCAGCAGCTTAGAGCGGGGTGAGCAGTTCTTC.